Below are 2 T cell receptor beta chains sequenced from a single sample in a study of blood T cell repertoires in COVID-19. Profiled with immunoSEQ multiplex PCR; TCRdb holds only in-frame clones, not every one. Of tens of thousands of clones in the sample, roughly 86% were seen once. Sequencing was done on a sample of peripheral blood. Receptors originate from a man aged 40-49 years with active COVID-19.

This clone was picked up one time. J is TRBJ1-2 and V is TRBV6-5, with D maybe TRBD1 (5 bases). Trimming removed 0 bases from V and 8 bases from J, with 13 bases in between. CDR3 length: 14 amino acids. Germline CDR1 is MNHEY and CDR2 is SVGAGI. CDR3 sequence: CASSYSSKGYGYTF. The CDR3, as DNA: TGTGCCAGCAGTTACTCGTCGAAGGGGTACGGCTACACCTTC.

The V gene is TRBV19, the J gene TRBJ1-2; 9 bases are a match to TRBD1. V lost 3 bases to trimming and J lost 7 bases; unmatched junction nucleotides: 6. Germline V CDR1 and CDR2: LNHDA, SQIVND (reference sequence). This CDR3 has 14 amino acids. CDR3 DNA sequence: TGTGCCAGTAGTATGAATAGGGACAGGGCTGGCTACACCTTC. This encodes CASSMNRDRAGYTF.